These 3 T cell receptor beta chains came from one sample sequenced in a study of CD8 T cells in ankylosing spondylitis. TCRdb re-analysed the 5' RACE reads in MiXCR, keeping a single row per CDR3 protein. The table includes about 500,000 distinct CDR3 sequences, about 5.2% detected once. Their specific antigens are unknown. Study-wide results and limits: Blood of patients with ankylosing spondylitis appeared to be characterized by a TCR beta motif of fewer than 10 highly homologous variants.

The sequencing sample was made of blood, either unsorted or a sorted T cell fraction (not recorded which). All receptors derive from a male donor with ankylosing spondylitis.

Many counts were recorded for this clonotype. This chain connects TRBV27 to TRBJ2-3; perhaps TRBD2 as D (5 bases). The ends were cut back, 4 bases at V and 4 bases at J, with 12 bases in the middle. The germline CDR1 and CDR2 sequences are MNHEY and SMNVEV (reference sequence). This CDR3 contains 14 residues. CDR3 sequence: CASSSRASADTQYF. CDR3 DNA sequence: TGTGCCAGCAGTTCGAGGGCGTCCGCAGATACGCAGTATTTT.

This clonotype was counted at least ten times. At one boundary the junction diverges from the germline segment, which might be a read error. The chain employs TRBV4-1 and TRBJ2-7; 10 bases fit TRBD1. The CDR3 loop spans 15 amino acids. Germline lookup yields CDR1 MGHRA and CDR2 YSYEKL. The chain's CDR3 is CASSPRDRGSYEQYF. The CDR3 DNA sequence: TGTGCCAGCAGCCCCCGGGACAGGGGTTCCTACGAGCAGTACTTC.

The table lists this clonotype with many counts. The V and J genes are TRBV7-2 and TRBJ2-1, with 7 positions matching TRBD2. Germline CDR1 is SGHTA and CDR2 is FQGNSA. The CDR3 consists of 15 residues. J lost 2 bases, V lost 0 bases, and 1 base had no gene match. CDR3 residues: CASSLARGAYNEQFF. The CDR3 nucleotides are TGTGCCAGCAGCTTAGCACGGGGGGCCTACAATGAGCAGTTCTTC. Looking up the rest from reference TRBV7-2 and TRBJ2-1 gives the full variable domain: GAGVSQSPSNKVTEKGKDVELRCDPISGHTALYWYRQSLGQGLEFLIYFQGNSAPDKSGLPSDRFSAERTGGSVSTLTIQRTQQEDSAVYLCASSLARGAYNEQFFGPGTRLTVL.